Listed here are 28 T cell receptor beta chains from one sample, sequenced in a study of T cells after posttransplantation cyclophosphamide. Method: immunoSEQ multiplex PCR; TCRdb's copy keeps in-frame clones and lacks some. Altogether fewer than 8,500 clones are present, approximately 84% being singletons, with the ten largest covering 25% to 30%. Treatment was busulfan-fludarabine conditioning, a marrow graft, and cyclophosphamide on days +3 and +4. The starting material was CD8+ T cells sorted from PBMCs, obtained approximately 45 months after allogeneic stem cell transplant with posttransplant cyclophosphamide. Every receptor here comes from a female patient in her fifties or sixties who received an allogeneic stem cell transplant from a related donor, was CMV-positive, and had no GVHD. These T cells may partly come from the graft donor.

This chain joins TRBV15 and TRBJ1-4, with a tentative D call TRBD1 (5 bases). Trimming removed 7 bases at V and 3 bases at J, with 12 bases between. The CDR3 covers 14 residues. Per the germline V gene, CDR1 is LNHNV and CDR2 is YYDKDF (reference sequence). In DNA, the CDR3 is TGTGCCACCATAGGCAGGGCAGCTAATGAAAAACTGTTTTTT. Translated, it gives CATIGRAANEKLFF.

V usage is TRBV9 and J usage is TRBJ2-1; 9 positions match TRBD2. J was trimmed by 8 bases and V by 4 bases; bases with no gene match: 10. CDR1 is SGDLS and CDR2 is YYNGEE in the germline V gene. The CDR3 runs 15 residues. CDR3 residues: CASSTPAGGRHEQFF. The DNA of the CDR3 is TGTGCCAGCAGCACCCCTGCGGGAGGGCGCCATGAGCAGTTCTTC.

The V and J genes are TRBV27 and TRBJ2-1; D not resolved. Between the trimmed V and J ends, which lost 3 bases and 7 bases, there was a span of 4 bases. This CDR3 spans 11 amino acids. Germline V CDR1 and CDR2: MNHEY, SMNVEV (reference sequence). The CDR3 is CASSFMNEQFF. Written as DNA, the CDR3 is TGTGCCAGCAGTTTCATGAATGAGCAGTTCTTC.

CDR3 residues: CASSLLAGGPAEQYF. The CDR3 region has the DNA TGTGCCAGCAGTTTATTAGCGGGAGGGCCTGCCGAGCAGTACTTC. This chain links TRBV28 with TRBJ2-7; 11 bases fit TRBD2. V gave up 1 base and J gave up 6 bases; unmatched junction bases: 5. The CDR3 has 15 amino acids. Germline CDR1 MDHEN, CDR2 SYDVKM.

V usage is TRBV29-1 and J usage is TRBJ2-1, with 8 bases matching TRBD2. J lost 8 bases, V lost 6 bases, and 9 bases had no gene match. CDR1 and CDR2 (germline): SQVTM, ANQGSEA. The CDR3 consists of 13 residues. The CDR3 DNA is TGCAGCGTACCCCTGACTAGCGCCGATGAGCAGTTCTTC. Its translation is CSVPLTSADEQFF.

The chain is built from TRBV9 and TRBJ1-3; the match to TRBD1 covers 7 bases. There are 14 residues in the CDR3. Germline values: CDR1 SGDLS, CDR2 YYNGEE. Trimming cost V 3 bases and J 1 base; bases outside gene matches: 1. CDR3 in DNA: TGTGCCAGCAGCGGGGGACAGTCTGGAAACACCATATATTTT. Translating gives CASSGGQSGNTIYF.

This chain links TRBV28 with TRBJ2-3; D may be TRBD2 (6 bases). The CDR3 length is 14 residues. CDR1 and CDR2 from the germline V gene are MDHEN and SYDVKM. Trimming pared 4 bases from V and 4 bases from J, leaving 12 bases between. The CDR3 region has the DNA TGTGCCAGCAGTTGGGACTCCTGGGCAGATACGCAGTATTTT. It is translated as CASSWDSWADTQYF.

This clone appeared a few times. This chain links TRBV11-2 with TRBJ2-5, with unresolved D. Germline V gene data show CDR1 as SGHAT and CDR2 as FQNNGV. V lost 1 base to trimming and J lost 4 bases, with 16 bases between them. The CDR3 is 16 amino acids. The DNA of the CDR3 is TGTGCCAGCAGCTTAGCTGTCGCAGCGAATTCAGAGACCCAGTACTTC. Amino acids: CASSLAVAANSETQYF.

The genes are TRBV7-9 and TRBJ2-1, with unresolved D. The V end lost 8 bases, the J end lost 1 base, and 12 bases lay between the germline ends. Germline assignment: CDR1 SEHNR and CDR2 FQNEAQ (reference sequence). This CDR3 contains 14 residues. CDR3 in amino acids: CASHAKSSYNEQFF. As DNA, the CDR3 is TGTGCCAGCCACGCCAAGAGTTCCTACAATGAGCAGTTCTTC.

V usage is TRBV6-6 and J usage is TRBJ1-5, with D unresolved. The germline V gene has CDR1 MNHNY and CDR2 SVGAGI (reference sequence). The V end was cut by 5 bases, the J end by 5 bases, with 4 bases between. The CDR3 runs to 11 residues. In nucleotides, the CDR3 is TGTGCCAGCAGTCCTTATCAGCCCCAGCATTTT. Translating gives CASSPYQPQHF.

V gene TRBV28 combines with J gene TRBJ2-7; 8 bases are shared with TRBD2. This CDR3 contains 16 residues. CDR1 is MDHEN, CDR2 SYDVKM, per germline. V was clipped by 2 bases and J by 2 bases; unmatched bases: 8. The CDR3 here is CASSLLTSGPAYEQYF. CDR3 nucleotide sequence: TGTGCCAGCAGTTTACTTACTAGCGGCCCAGCCTACGAGCAGTACTTC.

The DNA of the CDR3 is TGCGCCAGCAGCCAAGGACAGGGGCGATCCCGTGGCTACACCTTC. This translates into CASSQGQGRSRGYTF. The chain recombines TRBV4-1 with TRBJ1-2; 8 bases line up with TRBD1. Germline CDR1 is MGHRA and CDR2 is YSYEKL. This CDR3 region has 15 residues. V gave up 1 base and J gave up 7 bases; unmatched junction bases: 8.

The V and J genes are TRBV5-1 and TRBJ2-7; TRBD1 is a possible D gene (6 bases). This CDR3 is 15 amino acids long. The V end lost 2 bases, the J end lost 4 bases, and 16 bases lay between the germline ends. Germline V gene lookup returns CDR1 SGHRS and CDR2 YFSETQ. CDR3 coding DNA: TGCGCCAGCAGCTTCGGACAGCGGCTTTCATACGAGCAGTACTTC. Translating it yields CASSFGQRLSYEQYF.

The chain couples TRBV7-9 to TRBJ2-5; D perhaps matches TRBD2 (6 bases). The CDR3 sequence is 19 residues long. Deletions cut 5 bases from V and 0 bases from J, with 25 bases between. Germline CDR1 SEHNR, CDR2 FQNEAQ (reference sequence). CDR3 DNA sequence: TGTGCCAGCAGCCGTACCGAGGGGCGGGATGGGGCCTACCAAGAGACCCAGTACTTC. Protein: CASSRTEGRDGAYQETQYF.

The genes are TRBV10-2 and TRBJ1-2; TRBD1 agrees at 9 bases. CDR3 size: 16 residues. Germline lookup yields CDR1 WSHSY and CDR2 SAAADI. Trimming at V came to 2 bases and at J to 8 bases, leaving 12 bases not matched to a gene. CDR3 sequence reads: CASSEVTGGSWYGYTF. Here the CDR3 DNA reads TGCGCCAGCAGTGAGGTTACAGGGGGCTCTTGGTACGGCTACACCTTC.

The J gene is TRBJ2-2, the V gene TRBV6-5; D ambiguous. V was clipped by 0 bases and J by 9 bases, with 11 bases between them. Germline V gene lookup returns CDR1 MNHEY and CDR2 SVGAGI. This CDR3 is 14 amino acids long. CDR3 coding DNA: TGTGCCAGCAGTTACTCGGCCGCCTTCTGGGAGCTGTTTTTT. This translates into CASSYSAAFWELFF.

The chain couples TRBV19 to TRBJ1-1; D is possibly TRBD1 (6 bases). V was shortened by 2 bases and J by 4 bases, with 8 bases between the two germline ends. The CDR3 contains 13 residues. CDR1 and CDR2 from the germline V gene are LNHDA and SQIVND (reference sequence). The CDR3 reads CASSILRGTEAFF. CDR3 nucleotide sequence: TGTGCCAGTAGTATACTCAGGGGCACTGAAGCTTTCTTT.

For the CDR3, the DNA is TGTGCCAGCCATTCCTACAAGGGGCGGCCTGAAGCTTTCTTT. It specifies CASHSYKGRPEAFF. This chain connects TRBV7-2 to TRBJ1-1; D perhaps matches TRBD1 (5 bases). Trimming left V 8 bases short and J 6 bases short, with 19 bases between. This CDR3 comprises 14 residues. Germline CDR1 reads SGHTA; CDR2 reads FQGNSA. Looking up the rest from reference TRBV7-2 and TRBJ1-1 gives the full variable domain: GAGVSQSPSNKVTEKGKDVELRCDPISGHTALYWYRQSLGQGLEFLIYFQGNSAPDKSGLPSDRFSAERTGGSVSTLTIQRTQQEDSAVYLCASHSYKGRPEAFFGQGTRLTVV.

The chain combines TRBV9 with TRBJ2-3; 7 bases line up with TRBD2. Germline V lookup: CDR1 SGDLS, CDR2 YYNGEE. The CDR3 sequence is 14 residues long. The trim removed 0 bases at V and 4 bases at J, leaving 2 bases unmatched. The CDR3 region has the DNA TGTGCCAGCAGCGTAGATCGGGAGGCAGATACGCAGTATTTT. Translation: CASSVDREADTQYF.

This chain connects TRBV6-5 to TRBJ1-1, with a tentative D call TRBD1 (5 bases). CDR3 length: 15 amino acids. The germline V gene encodes CDR1 MNHEY and CDR2 SVGAGI. The V end was cut by 0 bases, the J end by 6 bases, with 14 bases between. CDR3 protein: CASSYSKGNHAEAFF. The CDR3 nucleotides read TGTGCCAGCAGTTACTCGAAGGGGAATCACGCTGAAGCTTTCTTT.

The sample holds one count of this clone. The chain has TRBV9 and TRBJ2-7; TRBD2 might be the D (5 bases). Trimming removed 0 bases at V and 4 bases at J, with 8 bases between. Germline V gene sequence: CDR1 SGDLS, CDR2 YYNGEE. CDR3 length: 13 amino acids. The CDR3 protein is CASSVATGYEQYF. The CDR3 DNA sequence: TGTGCCAGCAGCGTAGCAACGGGATACGAGCAGTACTTC. Together with reference TRBV9 and TRBJ2-7, the CDR3 gives the full variable domain: DSGVTQTPKHLITATGQRVTLRCSPRSGDLSVYWYQQSLDQGLQFLIQYYNGEERAKGNILERFSAQQFPDLHSELNLSSLELGDSALYFCASSVATGYEQYFGPGTRLTVT.

This clone was found a few times. This sample also contains other DNA sequences that code for the same CDR3. This chain joins TRBV6-4 and TRBJ1-6; unclear D gene. CDR3 length equals 14 residues. V lost 4 bases and J lost 6, with 10 bases in between. Looked up from germline, CDR1 is MRHNA and CDR2 is SNTAGT. For the CDR3, the DNA is TGTGCCAGCAGTGTTGAGGGAGCTAATTCACCCCTCCACTTT. It codes for CASSVEGANSPLHF.

The chain is built from TRBV2 and TRBJ2-7; 8 bases are a match to TRBD2. J gave up 2 bases and V 6 bases, and 6 bases lay outside the gene matches. Germline V gene data show CDR1 as SNHLY and CDR2 as FYNNEI. CDR3 length: 14 amino acids. This CDR3 is CASRGSGRPYEQYF. The CDR3 coding sequence is TGTGCCAGCAGGGGCAGCGGGAGACCCTACGAGCAGTACTTC.

The gene calls are TRBV9 and TRBJ2-1; 11 positions match TRBD2. Germline assignment: CDR1 SGDLS and CDR2 YYNGEE. With V trimmed by 4 bases and J by 15 bases, 18 bases remained unmatched. The CDR3 covers 16 residues. The CDR3 DNA reads as TGTGCCAGCAGCTCCCACCCCACTAGCGGGAGCGGGGTTGGGTTCTTC. It yields the protein CASSSHPTSGSGVGFF. Full variable domain (missing parts from reference TRBV9 and TRBJ2-1): DSGVTQTPKHLITATGQRVTLRCSPRSGDLSVYWYQQSLDQGLQFLIQYYNGEERAKGNILERFSAQQFPDLHSELNLSSLELGDSALYFCASSSHPTSGSGVGFFGPGTRLTVL.

The gene calls are TRBV27 and TRBJ1-4; D unresolved. This CDR3 comprises 14 residues. Germline V gene data show CDR1 as MNHEY and CDR2 as SMNVEV (reference sequence). Trimming removed 10 bases at V and 5 bases at J, with 17 bases between. CDR3 protein: CATKPGALNEKLFF. The CDR3 DNA follows: TGTGCCACAAAACCGGGAGCCCTAAATGAAAAACTGTTTTTT.

This chain connects TRBV27 to TRBJ2-2, with D tentatively TRBD2 (6 bases). The CDR3 runs to 14 residues. The V end was cut by 6 bases, the J end by 4 bases, with 12 bases between. Germline CDR1 and CDR2: MNHEY and SMNVEV (reference sequence). The chain's CDR3 is CASSRVGGTGELFF. Here the CDR3 DNA reads TGTGCCAGCAGCAGGGTGGGGGGCACCGGGGAGCTGTTTTTT.

The chain is built from TRBV25-1 and TRBJ2-1; D ambiguous. This CDR3 is built from 13 residues. Germline CDR1 is MGHDK and CDR2 is SYGVNS. V was shortened by 6 bases and J by 2 bases, with 8 bases between the two germline ends. The CDR3, as DNA: TGTGCCAGCAGCCTAGGAGCCTACAATGAGCAGTTCTTC. Amino acid sequence: CASSLGAYNEQFF. The variable domain in full, with the rest retrieved from reference TRBV25-1 and TRBJ2-1, is EADIYQTPRYLVIGTGKKITLECSQTMGHDKMYWYQQDPGMELHLIHYSYGVNSTEKGDLSSESTVSRIRTEHFPLTLESARPSHTSQYLCASSLGAYNEQFFGPGTRLTVL.

V gene TRBV5-1 combines with J gene TRBJ1-2; the D gene is possibly TRBD1 (5 bases). The germline V gene encodes CDR1 SGHRS and CDR2 YFSETQ. Trimming took 1 base from V and 1 from J, leaving 14 bases between them. This CDR3 spans 16 amino acids. The CDR3 here is CASSLSATAFNYGYTF. The CDR3 DNA reads as TGCGCCAGCAGCTTGTCCGCGACAGCTTTTAACTATGGCTACACCTTC. Full variable domain (outside the CDR3, taken from reference TRBV5-1 and TRBJ1-2): KAGVTQTPRYLIKTRGQQVTLSCSPISGHRSVSWYQQTPGQGLQFLFEYFSETQRNKGNFPGRFSGRQFSNSRSEMNVSTLELGDSALYLCASSLSATAFNYGYTFGSGTRLTVV.